This T cell receptor (beta chain) was observed in a study of CD8+ T cells in alopecia areata. Study-wide findings and caveats: Clonality in the scalp and expanded CD8+ clones ranked among the top 100 were significantly decreased by tofacitinib. Numerous expanded lesional clones remained in scalp and blood during tofacitinib.

The treatment: oral pan-JAK inhibitor, 5-10 mg twice daily. It was from alopecia areata patients that lesional scalp punch biopsies and peripheral blood were collected. About this clone: The antigen remains undetermined.

It was cDNA, reverse transcribed from extracted RNA, that served as the sequencing template. Profiled with immunoSEQ multiplex PCR; TCRdb holds only in-frame clones, not every one. This repertoire shows a few hundred thousand clones, 35% to 40% found once; its top ten account for roughly 0.5%. This receptor was obtained from a human donor with alopecia areata. This specimen was CD4+ T cells sorted from blood, taken at approximately week 30, from a patient treated with tofacitinib.

DNA for the CDR3: TGCAGCGTTGAAGTGCAGACAGGGGTCGTACAGACCCAGTACTTC. It is translated as CSVEVQTGVVQTQYF. The V gene is TRBV29-1, the J gene TRBJ2-5, with 8 bases that match TRBD1. V was pared by 1 base and J by 6 bases, with 10 bases of the junction left unmatched. Germline loops: CDR1 SQVTM, CDR2 ANQGSEA. CDR3 length: 15 amino acids.